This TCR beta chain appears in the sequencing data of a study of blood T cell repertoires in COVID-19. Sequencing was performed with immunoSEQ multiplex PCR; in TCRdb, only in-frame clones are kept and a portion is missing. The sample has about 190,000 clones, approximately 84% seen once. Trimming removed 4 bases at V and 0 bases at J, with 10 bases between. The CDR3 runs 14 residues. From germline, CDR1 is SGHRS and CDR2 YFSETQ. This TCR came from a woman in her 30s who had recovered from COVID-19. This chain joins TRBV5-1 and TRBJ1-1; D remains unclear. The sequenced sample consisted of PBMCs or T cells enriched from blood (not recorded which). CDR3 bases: TGCGCCAGCAGCCAGTCACATATGAACACTGAAGCTTTCTTT. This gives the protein CASSQSHMNTEAFF.